This T cell receptor beta chain was observed in a study of CD8 T cells in ankylosing spondylitis. Notes on the study in general: Reports say disease-linked clones showed up significantly more in matched ankylosing spondylitis synovial fluid. Reactive arthritis synovial fluid and blood were previously reported to contain some motif variants. About eight highly homologous variants made up a TCR beta motif that seemed to typify ankylosing spondylitis blood. A CD8+ phenotype characterized the disease-linked clones, which were relatively rare in peripheral blood.

The authors made TCR beta libraries by quantitative 5'-RACE with molecular barcodes. TCRdb re-called the 5' RACE reads with MiXCR, one entry per CDR3 protein. The sample includes about 500,000 distinct CDR3 sequences, about an eighth seen only once; the top ten take 6.8%. Germline V CDR1 and CDR2: SGHTA, FQGNSA. The length of the CDR3 is 14 residues. V was cut by 5 bases and J by 5 bases, with 12 bases left in between. On this clonotype itself: The target antigen is unknown.

The V gene is TRBV7-2, the J gene TRBJ1-4; D remains ambiguous. The sample consisted of blood, either unsorted or a sorted T cell fraction (not recorded which). This TCR was recovered from a male donor with ankylosing spondylitis. CDR3 protein: CASSLRGPNEKLFF. For the CDR3, the DNA is TGTGCCAGCAGCCTGCGCGGTCCGAATGAAAAACTGTTTTTT.